This T cell receptor beta chain is drawn from a study of response to subunit inactivated influenza vaccine. Findings and limits, study-wide: Authors suggested seasonal influenza vaccinations each recruit few new T cells.

The germline CDR1 and CDR2 sequences are MDHEN and SYDVKM. V was clipped by 3 bases and J by 8 bases, with 17 bases between them. The CDR3 spans 15 residues. This clonotype was observed a single time. The target antigen is unknown. Given a much more abundant clone one base away, this may be a read error. One entry per CDR3 protein results from TCRdb running MiXCR on the RT-PCR reads. The table records almost 250,000 distinct CDR3 sequences, 9% to 15% of them present only once. The chain carries TRBV28 and TRBJ2-4; perhaps TRBD2 as D (6 bases). The TCR comes from a man aged 50-60 years who received an inactivated influenza vaccine. Material: non-naive T cells sorted from PBMCs, obtained roughly 2 weeks before vaccination. CDR3 nucleotide sequence: TGTGCCAGCAGTTTCCTTTCGGGGGTTAAAGACATTCAGTACTTC. Amino acid sequence: CASSFLSGVKDIQYF. The variable domain in full, completed from reference TRBV28 and TRBJ2-4, reads DVKVTQSSRYLVKRTGEKVFLECVQDMDHENMFWYRQDPGLGLRLIYFSYDVKMKEKGDIPEGYSVSREKKERFSLILESASTNQTSMYLCASSFLSGVKDIQYFGAGTRLSVL.